In this sample, the clone carrying this T cell receptor (beta chain) turned up many times. This sample is part of a study of neurological immune-mediated disorders. TCRdb reanalysed the 5' RACE reads using MiXCR and keeps one entry per CDR3 protein. Of about 60,000 distinct CDR3 sequences listed, 3% to 4% are singletons. V lost 6 bases and J lost 2, with 12 bases in between. The germline V gene has CDR1 DFQATT and CDR2 SNEGSKA (reference sequence). The CDR3 loop spans 13 amino acids. V and J are TRBV20-1 and TRBJ2-3; D is perhaps TRBD1 (5 bases). Source material: PBMCs. The clonotype was recovered from a woman aged 55 to 70 with multiple sclerosis. CDR3 protein: CSAGPKYTDTQYF. The CDR3 bases are TGCAGTGCGGGGCCAAAGTACACAGATACGCAGTATTTT.